Following are 25 T cell receptor beta chains from one sample sequenced in a study of shared clonotypes between healthy human individuals. Sequenced by immunoSEQ multiplex PCR; TCRdb stores in-frame clones only, minus some. The sample lists around 1.4 million clones, about 98.5% occurring once. The sample was naive CD4+ T cells sorted from blood. The subset was: CD45RA+ positively selected. The origin of the receptors is a young man in good health.

This chain links TRBV5-1 with TRBJ1-5, with TRBD1 as a possible D gene (6 bases). From germline, CDR1 is SGHRS and CDR2 YFSETQ. The CDR3 sequence is 14 residues long. V was clipped by 0 bases and J by 7 bases, with 11 bases between them. DNA for the CDR3: TGCGCCAGCAGCTTGGTTGAGGGGGTCCAGCCCCAGCATTTT. As protein: CASSLVEGVQPQHF.

The genes are TRBV28 and TRBJ2-5; 9 nucleotides match TRBD2. After removal of 6 bases from V and 2 bases from J, the junction contained 19 bases not matched to a gene. The CDR3 is 19 residues long. Germline V gives CDR1 MDHEN, CDR2 SYDVKM. DNA for the CDR3: TGTGCCAGCAGCCTACCGGGACTAGCCCCAACCCTGGGTCAAGAGACCCAGTACTTC. Its translation: CASSLPGLAPTLGQETQYF.

The chain carries TRBV7-9 and TRBJ1-4; D ambiguous. Between the trimmed V and J ends, which lost 4 bases and 5 bases, there was a span of 14 bases. Germline loops: CDR1 SEHNR, CDR2 FQNEAQ (reference sequence). The CDR3 extends over 15 amino acids. The CDR3 here is CASSSRGGKNEKLFF. The CDR3 coding sequence is TGTGCCAGCAGCTCCCGGGGAGGGAAGAATGAAAAACTGTTTTTT.

V gene TRBV29-1 combines with J gene TRBJ2-5; D is ambiguous. V was pared by 5 bases and J by 4 bases, with 14 bases between. CDR1 and CDR2 (germline): SQVTM, ANQGSEA. The CDR3 sequence is 13 residues long. CDR3 in amino acids: CSVSGSWVETQYF. CDR3 coding DNA: TGCAGCGTTTCCGGAAGCTGGGTAGAGACCCAGTACTTC.

This chain connects TRBV2 to TRBJ2-5; unclear D gene. Trimming took 2 bases from V and 1 from J, leaving 5 bases between them. Germline V gene lookup returns CDR1 SNHLY and CDR2 FYNNEI. The CDR3 runs 13 residues. For the CDR3, the DNA is TGTGCCAGCAGTGAATTCAGCCAAGAGACCCAGTACTTC. Translated: CASSEFSQETQYF. The variable domain in full, completed from reference TRBV2 and TRBJ2-5, reads EPEVTQTPSHQVTQMGQEVILRCVPISNHLYFYWYRQILGQKVEFLVSFYNNEISEKSEIFDDQFSVERPDGSNFTLKIRSTKLEDSAMYFCASSEFSQETQYFGPGTRLLVL.

The chain recombines TRBV9 with TRBJ2-7; TRBD2 agrees at 13 bases. The CDR3 has 16 amino acids. In germline, CDR1 is SGDLS, CDR2 YYNGEE. V was clipped by 4 bases and J by 5 bases; unmatched bases: 9. CDR3 sequence reads: CASSPRTSGSYHEQYF. CDR3 coding DNA: TGTGCCAGCAGCCCTCGGACTAGCGGGAGTTACCACGAGCAGTACTTC.

The gene calls are TRBV4-3 and TRBJ2-5; D remains unclear. CDR3 length: 16 residues. V shed 0 bases and J shed 5 bases, with 16 bases lying between them. CDR1 and CDR2 (germline): LGHNA, YSLEER. The CDR3 DNA sequence: TGCGCCAGCAGCCAAGATCCCGGACGGGTGTCGGAGACCCAGTACTTC. Protein product: CASSQDPGRVSETQYF.

This chain connects TRBV5-4 to TRBJ2-5, with D maybe TRBD1 (6 bases). Germline V CDR1 and CDR2: SGHNT, YYREEE (reference sequence). V was trimmed by 0 bases and J by 3 bases, leaving 15 bases between them. CDR3 size: 16 residues. CDR3 coding DNA: TGTGCCAGCAGCTTGGGAGACAGGCCCGTGGAAGAGACCCAGTACTTC. Translation: CASSLGDRPVEETQYF.

V usage is TRBV7-2 and J usage is TRBJ2-3, with D perhaps matching TRBD2 (6 bases). The V gene lost 5 bases and the J gene lost 1 base, with 13 bases spanning the gap. CDR1 and CDR2 from the germline V gene are SGHTA and FQGNSA. The CDR3 runs 15 residues. The CDR3 reads CASSPGLRGTDTQYF. For the CDR3, the DNA is TGTGCCAGCAGCCCGGGACTCCGTGGCACAGATACGCAGTATTTT.

The V gene is TRBV29-1, the J gene TRBJ1-2, with D perhaps matching TRBD1 (5 bases). Per the germline V gene, CDR1 is SQVTM and CDR2 is ANQGSEA. The germline V and J ends were trimmed by 6 bases and 2 bases, with 13 bases remaining between them. This CDR3 contains 13 residues. This CDR3 is CSVGQQSNYGYTF. The CDR3 DNA follows: TGCAGCGTGGGGCAACAGAGCAACTATGGCTACACCTTC.

This sequence joins TRBV28 and TRBJ1-5; D is possibly TRBD1 (6 bases). The CDR3 spans 15 residues. V dropped 4 bases and J dropped 5 bases, with 15 bases sitting between them. CDR1 and CDR2 (germline): MDHEN, SYDVKM. The CDR3, as DNA: TGTGCCAGCAGTTCAGCCAACAGGGTATATCAGCCCCAGCATTTT. It is translated as CASSSANRVYQPQHF.

This chain connects TRBV7-2 to TRBJ1-1, with D unresolved. The CDR3 has 15 residues. From germline, CDR1 is SGHTA and CDR2 FQGNSA. The V gene lost 2 bases and the J gene lost 1 base, with 11 bases spanning the gap. The DNA of the CDR3 is TGTGCCAGCAGCTTAAAGGGTCTAAGGAACACTGAAGCTTTCTTT. It is translated as CASSLKGLRNTEAFF.

V and J are TRBV20-1 and TRBJ1-3; D is uncertain. Trimming left V 0 bases short and J 8 bases short, with 5 bases between. The CDR3 has 11 amino acids. Germline V gene data show CDR1 as DFQATT and CDR2 as SNEGSKA (reference sequence). The CDR3 is CSARDIDTIYF. The CDR3 DNA is TGCAGTGCTAGAGATATAGACACCATATATTTT.

The chain carries TRBV27 and TRBJ2-7, with no clear D. Trimming removed 2 bases from V and 3 bases from J, with 14 bases in between. The CDR3 contains 15 residues. Germline assignment: CDR1 MNHEY and CDR2 SMNVEV (reference sequence). In nucleotides, the CDR3 is TGTGCCAGCAGTTTAGGCCGGCTTTTGGTCTACGAGCAGTACTTC. Its protein product is CASSLGRLLVYEQYF.

The J gene is TRBJ1-5, the V gene TRBV27; TRBD1 aligns across 7 bases. CDR3 length: 16 amino acids. Germline CDR1 MNHEY, CDR2 SMNVEV (reference sequence). With V trimmed by 4 bases and J by 6 bases, 12 bases remained unmatched. Here the CDR3 reads CASSSTRGPAGQPQHF. CDR3 DNA sequence: TGTGCCAGCAGTTCCACGAGGGGGCCCGCTGGTCAGCCCCAGCATTTT.

The chain uses TRBV29-1 and TRBJ2-2; 9 bases fit TRBD1. V lost 7 bases, J lost 6 bases, and 3 bases stayed unmatched. Germline V gene sequence: CDR1 SQVTM, CDR2 ANQGSEA. The CDR3 has 12 residues. CDR3 loop: CSGGQGSGELFF. The CDR3, as DNA: TGCAGCGGGGGACAGGGCTCCGGGGAGCTGTTTTTT.

The gene calls are TRBV2 and TRBJ2-1, with TRBD2 as a possible D gene (5 bases). The CDR3 is 18 residues long. The ends were cut back, 5 bases at V and 0 bases at J, with 20 bases in the middle. CDR1 SNHLY and CDR2 FYNNEI come from the germline V gene. The CDR3 is CASSPRTFTKSSYNEQFF. CDR3 coding DNA: TGTGCCAGCAGTCCCCGGACTTTTACCAAGAGCTCCTACAATGAGCAGTTCTTC.

This rearrangement joins TRBV7-9 to TRBJ2-1, with 7 bases aligning to TRBD2. Germline V gene sequence: CDR1 SEHNR, CDR2 FQNEAQ (reference sequence). The CDR3 spans 19 residues. V shed 1 base and J 0 bases; nucleotides not matched to a gene: 12. Here the CDR3 reads CASSLVRGVAGSSYNEQFF. The CDR3 DNA follows: TGTGCCAGCAGCTTAGTCCGGGGGGTAGCGGGCAGCTCCTACAATGAGCAGTTCTTC.

The chain links TRBV5-1 to TRBJ1-4, with 9 bases identical to TRBD1. CDR3 length equals 16 residues. With V trimmed by 1 base and J by 14 bases, 15 bases remained unmatched. CDR1 and CDR2 (germline): SGHRS, YFSETQ. CDR3 in amino acids: CASSLNWDRVEGGLFF. The CDR3 nucleotides are TGCGCCAGCAGCTTGAACTGGGACAGGGTAGAAGGAGGGCTGTTTTTT.

The chain carries TRBV15 and TRBJ2-7; possibly TRBD1 or TRBD2 for D (5 bases each). There are 14 residues in the CDR3. Germline CDR1 is LNHNV and CDR2 is YYDKDF (reference sequence). Trimming cost V 3 bases and J 5 bases, with 14 bases left between them. CDR3: CATSSFQGVHEQYF. The CDR3 nucleotides read TGTGCCACCAGCAGTTTCCAGGGAGTCCACGAGCAGTACTTC.

The chain links TRBV7-9 to TRBJ1-1, with a tentative D call TRBD1 (5 bases). V was trimmed by 6 bases and J by 4 bases, leaving 12 bases between them. This CDR3 comprises 13 residues. Germline CDR1 is SEHNR and CDR2 is FQNEAQ (reference sequence). The CDR3 coding sequence is TGTGCCAGCAGGGTGGGGGGAAGCACTGAAGCTTTCTTT. It is translated as CASRVGGSTEAFF.

This chain links TRBV6-6 with TRBJ1-5; no clear D gene. V lost 8 bases and J lost 3, with 20 bases in between. The V gene's germline CDR1 is MNHNY and CDR2 SVGAGI (reference sequence). The CDR3 spans 16 residues. CDR3 DNA sequence: TGTGCCAGCTCCGCGGGCAGGCCAAATATCAATCAGCCCCAGCATTTT. This sequence encodes CASSAGRPNINQPQHF.

The chain uses TRBV20-1 and TRBJ1-1; 9 bases are a match to TRBD1. V shed 5 bases, J shed 12 bases, and the junction held 7 bases outside the gene matches. Germline CDR1 is DFQATT and CDR2 is SNEGSKA (reference sequence). The length of the CDR3 is 11 residues. This CDR3 reads CSAPPGQGTFF. CDR3 DNA sequence: TGCAGTGCTCCTCCGGGACAGGGAACTTTCTTT.

The chain links TRBV21-1 to TRBJ1-3. TRBV21-1 is an annotated pseudogene. CDR3 length equals 14 residues. CDR3: CASSAIFSGNTIYF. CDR3 sequence (DNA): TGTGCCAGCAGTGCCATCTTCTCTGGAAACACCATATATTTT.

The chain combines TRBV5-1 with TRBJ2-7; D may be TRBD2 (6 bases). CDR3 length: 12 residues. Germline CDR1 is SGHRS and CDR2 is YFSETQ. Trimming cost V 6 bases and J 4 bases, with 11 bases left between them. CDR3 nucleotides: TGCGCCAGCACAGCGGGCGGGTACGAGCAGTACTTC. The encoded protein is CASTAGGYEQYF. Supplemented by reference TRBV5-1 and TRBJ2-7, the full variable domain reads KAGVTQTPRYLIKTRGQQVTLSCSPISGHRSVSWYQQTPGQGLQFLFEYFSETQRNKGNFPGRFSGRQFSNSRSEMNVSTLELGDSALYLCASTAGGYEQYFGPGTRLTVT.